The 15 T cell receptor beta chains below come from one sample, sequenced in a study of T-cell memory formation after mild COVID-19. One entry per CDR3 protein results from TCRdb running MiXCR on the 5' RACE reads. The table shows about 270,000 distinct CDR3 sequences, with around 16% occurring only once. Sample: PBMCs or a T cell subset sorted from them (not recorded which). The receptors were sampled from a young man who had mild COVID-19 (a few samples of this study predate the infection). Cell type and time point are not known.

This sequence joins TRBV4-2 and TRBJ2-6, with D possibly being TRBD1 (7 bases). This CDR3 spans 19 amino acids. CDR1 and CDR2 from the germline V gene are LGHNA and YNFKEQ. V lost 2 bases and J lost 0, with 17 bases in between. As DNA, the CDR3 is TGTGCCAGCAGCCAACCCGACAGGGACTTATCCTCTGGGGCCAACGTCCTGACTTTC. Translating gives CASSQPDRDLSSGANVLTF.

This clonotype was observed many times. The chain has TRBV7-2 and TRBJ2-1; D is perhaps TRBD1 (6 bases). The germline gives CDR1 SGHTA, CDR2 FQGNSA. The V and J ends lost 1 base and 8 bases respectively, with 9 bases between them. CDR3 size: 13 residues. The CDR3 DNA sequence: TGTGCCAGCAGCTTAGGCAGGGGCCATGAGCAGTTCTTC. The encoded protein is CASSLGRGHEQFF.

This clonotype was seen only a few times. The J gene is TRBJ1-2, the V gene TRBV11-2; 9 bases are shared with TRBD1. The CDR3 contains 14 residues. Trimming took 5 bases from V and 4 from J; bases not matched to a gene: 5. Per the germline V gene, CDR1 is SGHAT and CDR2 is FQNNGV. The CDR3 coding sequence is TGTGCCAGCAGCGCGGGGACAGGGTTCTATGGCTACACCTTC. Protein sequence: CASSAGTGFYGYTF.

CDR3 sequence (DNA): TGTGCCAGCAGCCCACGGGGGGGGTACACAGATACGCAGTATTTT. Protein product: CASSPRGGYTDTQYF. V is TRBV7-9 and J is TRBJ2-3, with 8 bases fitting TRBD2. The CDR3 has 15 residues. Per germline, CDR1 SEHNR and CDR2 FQNEAQ (reference sequence). V dropped 5 bases and J dropped 2; count of bases not matched to a gene: 6.

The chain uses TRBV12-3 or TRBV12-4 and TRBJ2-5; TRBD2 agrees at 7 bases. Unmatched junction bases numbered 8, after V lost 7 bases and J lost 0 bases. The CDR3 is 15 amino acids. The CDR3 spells CASIQPGTNQETQYF. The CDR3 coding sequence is TGTGCCAGCATCCAGCCCGGGACTAACCAAGAGACCCAGTACTTC.

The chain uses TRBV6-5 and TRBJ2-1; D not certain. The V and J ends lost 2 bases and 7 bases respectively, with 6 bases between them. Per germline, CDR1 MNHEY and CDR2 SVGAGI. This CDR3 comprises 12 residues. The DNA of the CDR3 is TGTGCCAGCAGTTACAGGGAAAATGAGCAGTTCTTC. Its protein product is CASSYRENEQFF.

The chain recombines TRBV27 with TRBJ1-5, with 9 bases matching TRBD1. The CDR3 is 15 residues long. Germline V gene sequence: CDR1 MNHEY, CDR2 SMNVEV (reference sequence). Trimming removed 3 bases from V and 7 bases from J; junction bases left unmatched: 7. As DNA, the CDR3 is TGTGCCAGCAGTTTGACAGGGGGTCTGGGGCAGCCCCAGCATTTT. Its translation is CASSLTGGLGQPQHF.

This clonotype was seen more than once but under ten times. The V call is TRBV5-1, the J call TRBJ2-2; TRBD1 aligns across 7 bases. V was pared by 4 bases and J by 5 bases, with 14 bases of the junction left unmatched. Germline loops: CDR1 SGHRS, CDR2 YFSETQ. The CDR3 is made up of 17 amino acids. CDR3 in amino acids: CASSPSSPGQPTGELFF. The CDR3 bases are TGCGCCAGCAGCCCTTCCTCTCCGGGACAGCCAACCGGGGAGCTGTTTTTT.

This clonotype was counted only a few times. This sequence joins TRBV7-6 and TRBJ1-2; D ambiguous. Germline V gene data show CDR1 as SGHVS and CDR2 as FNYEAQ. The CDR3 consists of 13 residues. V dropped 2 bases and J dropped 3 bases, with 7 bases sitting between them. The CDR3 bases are TGTGCCAGCAGCTTATCGGAAGACTATGGCTACACCTTC. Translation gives CASSLSEDYGYTF.

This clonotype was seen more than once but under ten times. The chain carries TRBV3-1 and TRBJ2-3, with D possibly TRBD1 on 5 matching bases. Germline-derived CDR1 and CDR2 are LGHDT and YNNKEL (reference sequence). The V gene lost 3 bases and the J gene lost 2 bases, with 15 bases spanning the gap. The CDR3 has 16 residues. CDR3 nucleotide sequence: TGTGCCAGCAGCCAGCAGGGCGACATTTACACAGATACGCAGTATTTT. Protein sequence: CASSQQGDIYTDTQYF.

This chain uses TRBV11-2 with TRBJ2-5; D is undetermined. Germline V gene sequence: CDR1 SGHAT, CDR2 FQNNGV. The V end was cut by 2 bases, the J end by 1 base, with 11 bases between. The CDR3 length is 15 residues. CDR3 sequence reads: CASSLSNWLQETQYF. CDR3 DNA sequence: TGTGCCAGCAGCTTATCGAATTGGCTCCAAGAGACCCAGTACTTC.

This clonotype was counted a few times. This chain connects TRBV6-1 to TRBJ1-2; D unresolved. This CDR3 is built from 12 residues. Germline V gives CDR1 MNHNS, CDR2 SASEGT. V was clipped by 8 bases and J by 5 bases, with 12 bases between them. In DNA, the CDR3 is TGTGCCAGCCAGACTCCGACATATGGCTACACCTTC. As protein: CASQTPTYGYTF.

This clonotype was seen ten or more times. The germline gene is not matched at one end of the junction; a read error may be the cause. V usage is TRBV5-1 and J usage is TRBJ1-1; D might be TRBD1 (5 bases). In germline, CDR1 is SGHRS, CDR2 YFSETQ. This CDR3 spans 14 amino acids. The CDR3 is CASSFQGTNTEAFF. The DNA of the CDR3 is TGTGCCAGCAGCTTCCAGGGAACGAACACTGAAGCTTTCTTT.

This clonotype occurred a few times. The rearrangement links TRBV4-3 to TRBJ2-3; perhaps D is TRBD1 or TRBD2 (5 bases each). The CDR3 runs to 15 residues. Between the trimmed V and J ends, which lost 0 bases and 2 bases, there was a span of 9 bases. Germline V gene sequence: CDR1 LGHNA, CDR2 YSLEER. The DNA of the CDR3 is TGCGCCAGCAGCCAAGAGAGGGGACCCACAGATACGCAGTATTTT. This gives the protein CASSQERGPTDTQYF.

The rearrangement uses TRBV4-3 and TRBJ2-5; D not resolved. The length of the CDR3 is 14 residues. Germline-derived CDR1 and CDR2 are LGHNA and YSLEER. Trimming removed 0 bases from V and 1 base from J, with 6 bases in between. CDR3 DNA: TGCGCCAGCAGCCAAGAATTGACCCAAGAGACCCAGTACTTC. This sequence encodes CASSQELTQETQYF.